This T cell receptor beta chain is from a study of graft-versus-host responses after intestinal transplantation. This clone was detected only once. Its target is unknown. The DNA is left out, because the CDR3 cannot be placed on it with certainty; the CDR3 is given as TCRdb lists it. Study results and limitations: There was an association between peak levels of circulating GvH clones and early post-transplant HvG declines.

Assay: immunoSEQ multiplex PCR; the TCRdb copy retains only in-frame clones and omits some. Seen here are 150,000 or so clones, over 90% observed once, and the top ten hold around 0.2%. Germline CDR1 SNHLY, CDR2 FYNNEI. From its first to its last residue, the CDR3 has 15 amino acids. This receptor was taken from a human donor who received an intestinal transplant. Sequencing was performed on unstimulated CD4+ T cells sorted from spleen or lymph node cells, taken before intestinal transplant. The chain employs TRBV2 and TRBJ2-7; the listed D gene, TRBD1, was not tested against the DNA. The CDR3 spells CASSEVAGGITSEYF.